Following are 2 T cell receptor beta chains from one sample sequenced in a study of T-cell reconstitution after alpha-beta-depleted transplantation in children. During its preparation, the TCRbeta library received unique molecular identifiers. One entry per CDR3 protein, called by TCRdb with MiXCR from the PCR reads. The table has approximately 500,000 distinct CDR3 sequences, more than 9% seen once. Here the sequenced sample was PBMCs, taken before TCRalphabeta/CD19-depleted stem cell transplant. These TCRs come from a child aged 2 to 15 with inherited bone marrow failure, due to receive a stem cell transplant.

The J gene is TRBJ2-5, the V gene TRBV15, with TRBD2 matching 7 bases. This CDR3 contains 14 residues. The V and J ends lost 1 base and 5 bases, in that order; junction bases with no gene match: 4. Germline V CDR1 and CDR2: LNHNV, YYDKDF (reference sequence). CDR3 sequence (DNA): TGTGCCACCAGCAGAGGACGGGAGGTGGAGACCCAGTACTTC. Protein product: CATSRGREVETQYF.

Remarks on this clonotype: The junction does not match germline at one end; this may be a read error. This rearrangement joins TRBV7-7 to TRBJ2-2; D is unclear. The V gene's germline CDR1 is SSHAT and CDR2 FNYEAQ (reference sequence). The CDR3 covers 18 residues. This chain's CDR3 is CASSLDLEAPANTGELFF. The DNA of the CDR3 is TGTGCTAGCAGCTTAGATCTAGAGGCGCCCGCGAACACCGGGGAGCTGTTTTTT.